This TCR beta chain was captured in a study of immune evolution from preneoplasia to lung adenocarcinoma. Study-wide findings and caveats: Top clone share appeared to fall from AAH through AIS, MIA, adenocarcinoma.

Concerning this clone itself: Its target is unknown.

Only in-frame clones appear in the TCRdb table, and some are missing; sequencing was by immunoSEQ multiplex PCR. The repertoire has over 30,000 clones, roughly 68% of them found once; the top ten carry 6% to 7%. Trimming removed 4 bases at V and 5 bases at J, with 12 bases between. The V gene's germline CDR1 is ENHRY and CDR2 SYGVKD. The CDR3 covers 13 residues. Two lung cancer pathologists independently confirmed each histologic diagnosis. Nucleic acids came from premalignant or tumor cells enriched by macro-dissection. The rearrangement links TRBV10-3 to TRBJ2-7, with a weak D call TRBD2 (6 bases). The sample was FFPE invasive lung adenocarcinoma tissue. The clonotype was recovered from a person aged 55-75 years with lung adenocarcinoma. This chain's CDR3 is CAISATSYDEQYF. The CDR3 nucleotides read TGTGCCATCAGTGCGACTAGTTATGACGAGCAGTACTTC.